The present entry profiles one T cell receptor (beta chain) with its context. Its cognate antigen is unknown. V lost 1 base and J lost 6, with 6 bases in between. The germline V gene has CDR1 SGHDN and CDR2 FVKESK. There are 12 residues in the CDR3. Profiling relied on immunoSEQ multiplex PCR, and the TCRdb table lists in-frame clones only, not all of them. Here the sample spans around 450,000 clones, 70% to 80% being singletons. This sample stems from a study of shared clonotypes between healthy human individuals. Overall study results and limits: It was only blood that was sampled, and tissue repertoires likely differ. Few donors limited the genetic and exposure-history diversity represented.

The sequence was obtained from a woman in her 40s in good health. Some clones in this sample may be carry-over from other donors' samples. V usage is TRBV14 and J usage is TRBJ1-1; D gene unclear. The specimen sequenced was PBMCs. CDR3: CASSQGPAEAFF. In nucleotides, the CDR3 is TGTGCCAGCAGCCAAGGGCCCGCTGAAGCTTTCTTT.